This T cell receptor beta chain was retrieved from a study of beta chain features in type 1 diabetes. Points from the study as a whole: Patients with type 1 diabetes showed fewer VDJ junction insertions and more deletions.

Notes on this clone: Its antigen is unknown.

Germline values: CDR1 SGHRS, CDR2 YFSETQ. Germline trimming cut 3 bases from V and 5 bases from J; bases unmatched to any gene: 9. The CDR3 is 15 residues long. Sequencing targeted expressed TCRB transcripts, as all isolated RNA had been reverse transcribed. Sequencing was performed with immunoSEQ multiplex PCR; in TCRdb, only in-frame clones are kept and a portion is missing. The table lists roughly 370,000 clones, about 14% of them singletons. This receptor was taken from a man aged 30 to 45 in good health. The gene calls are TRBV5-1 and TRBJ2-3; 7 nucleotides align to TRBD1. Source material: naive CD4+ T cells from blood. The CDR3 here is CASSYDRAPGDTQYF. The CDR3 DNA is TGCGCCAGCAGCTATGACAGGGCCCCGGGAGATACGCAGTATTTT.